This TCR beta chain was captured in a study of blood T cell repertoires in COVID-19. TCRdb keeps only in-frame clones here, not all; method: immunoSEQ multiplex PCR. The profile shows 39,000 or so clones, around 81% of them singletons. Trimming pared 3 bases from V and 6 bases from J, leaving 17 bases between. CDR3 length: 15 residues. Germline V gene lookup returns CDR1 SGHNT and CDR2 YENEEA. In this sample, this clone turned up a few times. This clonotype originated in a man aged 40-55 years with active or convalescent COVID-19. The gene calls are TRBV11-3 and TRBJ1-1; the D gene is possibly TRBD1 (6 bases). Sequenced input: peripheral blood. In nucleotides, the CDR3 is TGTGCCAGCAGCTTCGGCAGGGGTGGTTTGGCTGAAGCTTTCTTT. Translating it yields CASSFGRGGLAEAFF.